The entry below describes one T cell receptor beta chain. Its antigen remains undetermined. No base quality values were provided; no much bigger clone lies one nucleotide off. Each collaborating institution followed its own protocols to collect whole blood in K2EDTA tubes. For TCRbeta analysis, collaborator samples were shipped as frozen whole blood, as isolated PBMCs, or as DNA extracted from either sample type. These data are taken from a study of blood T cell repertoires in COVID-19 (TCRdb year 2020). Concerning the study at large: Samples from collaborators originated in the United States, Italy and Spain and spanned both the acute and convalescent phases of COVID-19. Subjects who had been exposed to COVID-19, were actively infected with it, or had recovered from it provided the deeply sampled blood TCRbeta repertoires that made up the dataset. A freely available public database, intended as a resource for researchers studying the immune response to SARS-CoV-2, is where the repertoires were released. Where HLA class I and class II types were available, the types were taken from metadata supplied by the sample provider, not from assay-based typing. The prospective study material was composed of cDNA or gDNA derived from T cells, B-cell-depleted T cells, or PBMCs. The samples were drawn from the first 160 participants of the ongoing ImmuneRACE study and from over a thousand subjects provided by 6 global collaborators. A de-identified subject ID, COVID-19 status, age in years and sex were almost always included in the sample metadata.

Study-wide findings and limitations: The quantity of clinical and demographic metadata differed by source and by participant and was supplied without curation.

From cysteine to phenylalanine, the CDR3 is 16 amino acids long. The entry retains the CDR3 DNA only, 48 bases that are in frame from base 1. V is reduced by 0 bases and J by 1 base, leaving a spacing of 12 bases between them. The CDR1 and CDR2 encoded by the germline V gene are SQVTM and ANQGSEA. TCRbeta CDR3 regions were amplified from genomic DNA using the immunoSEQ Assay, a bias-controlled multiplex PCR. As for the authors' bioinformatics: The number of nucleated cells in each sample was estimated by amplification of reference gene primers within the assay. To quantify the absolute abundance of each unique TCRbeta CDR3 rearrangement, sequence reads were collapsed and filtered. For each sample, productive Simpson clonality was calculated as the square root of Simpson's diversity index across productive rearrangements. Here the immuneACCESS table is served through TCRdb, limited to in-frame sequences with V and J called. Missing clones are a known gap in these copies; in checked studies unresolved V genes cover under half, and the rest lacks a known reason. V, J and clone size are taken as reported in that table, and D and trimming were inferred from the DNA itself. For this sample the table gives 250,000 to 350,000 clones, of which roughly 87% were detected only once. The leading ten clones occupy about 2.5% of the sample.

Recombination linked TRBV29-1 to TRBJ2-2; TRBD2 could be the D gene, as 7 bases match. This clonotype was sampled from a man aged 18 to 30 with active or convalescent COVID-19. The sequenced material came from peripheral blood. The DNA sequence is as follows: TGCAGCGTTGAAGACAGGGGAGGGTTGAACACCGGGGAGCTGTTTTTT. Translated, it gives CSVEDRGGLNTGELFF.